In this sample, the clone carrying this T cell receptor beta chain turned up once. Its antigen remains unknown. This sample was included in a study of follicular helper T cells after annual influenza vaccination. Study-wide context: For some subjects, blood spans the 2013-2014, 2014-2015 and 2015-2016 annual vaccinations.

Trimming took off 6 bases at V and 3 bases at J, with 17 bases between the two ends. Germline loops: CDR1 SGHTA, CDR2 FQGNSA. The CDR3 length is 15 residues. General study points: Most later recoveries of Day 7 ICOS+CD38+ clones were ICOS-CD38- cTfh. Yearly vaccinations repeatedly recalled conserved clonotypes in ICOS+CD38+ cTfh.

Profiling relied on immunoSEQ multiplex PCR, and the TCRdb table lists in-frame clones only, not all of them. The table has 9,500 to 10,000 clones, about four fifths seen once; the top ten hold around 0.3%. The time point: 2014-2015 season, 7 days after vaccination. Adults received seasonal inactivated influenza vaccine, with sorted blood CD4 subsets sequenced before and after. The chain has TRBV7-2 and TRBJ1-2; the D gene is possibly TRBD1 (5 bases). The sample consisted of CXCR5- memory CD4+ T cells sorted from blood, taken 7 days after influenza vaccination. This sequence was found in an adult who received the influenza vaccine. Here the CDR3 DNA reads TGTGCCAGCAGAACGACGGGGCTTGGGGACTATGGCTACACCTTC. Its protein is CASRTTGLGDYGYTF.